This T cell receptor beta chain was sequenced in a study of T cells after yellow fever vaccination. Study in general: Fractions with few cells were prepared using SMART-Seq v4 Ultra Low Input. Study results and limitations: A minor fraction of clonotypes spanned both CD4 and CD8 compartments.

In this sample, this clonotype turned up many times. The antigen remains undetermined. TCR cDNA, made by 5'RACE template switching, carried an added universal primer site and UMIs. TCRdb re-called the 5' RACE reads with MiXCR, one entry per CDR3 protein. This sample has 230,000 or so distinct CDR3 sequences, with approximately 3.8% found just once. Sequencing was performed on PBMCs, taken 15 days after the yellow fever booster vaccination. This clonotype was obtained from a young man who received the YFV17D yellow fever vaccine.

CDR3 loop: CASSFWSGGTGELFF. CDR3 DNA sequence: TGTGCCAGCAGTTTTTGGAGCGGGGGCACCGGGGAGCTGTTTTTT. The chain uses TRBV12-3 or TRBV12-4 and TRBJ2-2; TRBD2 matches 8 bases. Trimming at V came to 3 bases and at J to 4 bases, leaving 4 bases not matched to a gene. This CDR3 is built from 15 residues.